The rows below give T cell receptor beta chains drawn from one sample of a study of shared clonotypes between healthy human individuals. Sequencing used immunoSEQ multiplex PCR; TCRdb keeps in-frame clones, though not all of them. The sample lists roughly 490,000 clones; roughly 85% were seen once. Sequenced sample: PBMCs. These receptors originate from a woman in her thirties or forties in good health. Some clones in this sample may be carry-over from other donors' samples. CDR3s include the opening cysteine and the closing phenylalanine or tryptophan. The order of the fields is D gene, J gene, clone size, V gene, CDR3 protein, CDR3 DNA. D genes are given only for firm matches. Clone sizes are given selectively: once, few, many, or a class where the clone is expanded.

>.|TRBJ2-7|.|TRBV28
CASSIVAYEQYF
TGTGCCAGCAGTATTGTAGCCTACGAGCAGTACTTC
>.|TRBJ1-1|.|TRBV2
CASSVQGFGYTEAFF
TGTGCCAGCAGTGTACAGGGCTTCGGGTACACTGAAGCTTTCTTT
>.|TRBJ2-5|once|TRBV5-1
CASSHRSGQETQYF
TGCGCCAGCAGCCATCGTAGTGGCCAAGAGACCCAGTACTTC
>.|TRBJ2-1|few|TRBV6-4
CASSEGGGEDEQFF
TGTGCCAGCAGTGAGGGCGGTGGGGAGGATGAGCAGTTCTTC
>TRBD1|TRBJ2-7|.|TRBV6-1
CTSSLRTGGYDEQYF
TGTACCAGCAGTCTCCGGACAGGGGGATACGACGAGCAGTACTTC
>.|TRBJ2-2|.|TRBV10-3
CAISQRTNTGELFF
TGTGCCATCAGTCAGCGAACGAACACCGGGGAGCTGTTTTTT
>TRBD1|TRBJ2-3|.|TRBV6-5
CASTPTGGSDTQYF
TGTGCCAGCACCCCGACAGGGGGGTCAGATACGCAGTATTTT
>TRBD1|TRBJ1-4|.|TRBV6-5
CASSYRTGRDEKLFF
TGTGCCAGCAGTTACAGGACAGGGAGGGATGAAAAACTGTTTTTT
>.|TRBJ2-7|.|TRBV10-2
CASSWGEEQYF
TGCGCCAGCAGTTGGGGGGAAGAGCAGTACTTC
>.|TRBJ1-1|.|TRBV5-1
CASSLIVAGEITEAFF
TGCGCCAGCAGCCTTATAGTCGCGGGGGAAATCACTGAAGCTTTCTTT
>.|TRBJ2-3|.|TRBV19
CASSPPGAPDTQYF
TGTGCCAGTAGTCCCCCTGGCGCGCCAGATACGCAGTATTTT
>TRBD2|TRBJ2-1|.|TRBV7-8
CASSPSGGTSGRAEQFF
TGTGCCAGCAGCCCTTCGGGGGGGACTAGCGGGAGAGCTGAGCAGTTCTTC
>TRBD1|TRBJ2-3|.|TRBV5-1
CASSYGTVGDTQYF
TGCGCCAGCAGTTACGGGACAGTTGGCGATACGCAGTATTTT